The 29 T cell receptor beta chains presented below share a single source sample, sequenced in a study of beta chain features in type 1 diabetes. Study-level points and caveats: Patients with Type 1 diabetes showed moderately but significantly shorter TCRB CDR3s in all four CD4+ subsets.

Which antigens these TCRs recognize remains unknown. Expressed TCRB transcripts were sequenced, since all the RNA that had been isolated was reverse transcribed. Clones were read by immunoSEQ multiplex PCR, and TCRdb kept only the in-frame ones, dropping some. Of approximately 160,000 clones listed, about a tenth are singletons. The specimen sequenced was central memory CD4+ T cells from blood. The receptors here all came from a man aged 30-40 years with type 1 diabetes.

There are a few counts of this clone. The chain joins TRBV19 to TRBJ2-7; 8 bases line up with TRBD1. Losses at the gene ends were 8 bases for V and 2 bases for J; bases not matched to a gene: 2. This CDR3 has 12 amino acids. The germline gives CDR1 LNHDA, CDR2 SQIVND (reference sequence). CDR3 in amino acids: CASEDRAYEQYF. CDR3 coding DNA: TGTGCCAGTGAGGACAGGGCCTACGAGCAGTACTTC.

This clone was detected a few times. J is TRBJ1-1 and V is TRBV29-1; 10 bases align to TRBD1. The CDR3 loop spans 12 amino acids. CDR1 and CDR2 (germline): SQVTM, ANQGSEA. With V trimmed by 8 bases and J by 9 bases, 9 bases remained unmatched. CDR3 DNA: TGCAGCCTGGAGACAGGGGGCTATAAAGCTTTCTTT. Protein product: CSLETGGYKAFF.

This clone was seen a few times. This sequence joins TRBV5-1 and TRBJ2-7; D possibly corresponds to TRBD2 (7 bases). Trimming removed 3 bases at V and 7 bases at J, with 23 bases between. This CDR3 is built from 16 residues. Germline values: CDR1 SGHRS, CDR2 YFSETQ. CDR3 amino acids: CASSSSARGGSGEQYF. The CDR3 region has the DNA TGCGCCAGCAGCTCCTCCGCTAGGGGGGGTTCGGGAGAGCAGTACTTC. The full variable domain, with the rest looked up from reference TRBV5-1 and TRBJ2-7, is KAGVTQTPRYLIKTRGQQVTLSCSPISGHRSVSWYQQTPGQGLQFLFEYFSETQRNKGNFPGRFSGRQFSNSRSEMNVSTLELGDSALYLCASSSSARGGSGEQYFGPGTRLTVT.

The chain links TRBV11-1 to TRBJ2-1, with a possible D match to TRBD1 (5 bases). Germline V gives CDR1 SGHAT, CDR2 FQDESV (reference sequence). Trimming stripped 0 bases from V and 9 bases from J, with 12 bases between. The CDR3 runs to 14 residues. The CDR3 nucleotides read TGTGCCAGCAGCTTAGCGCAGGGCAAGGTTGAGCAGTTCTTC. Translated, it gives CASSLAQGKVEQFF.

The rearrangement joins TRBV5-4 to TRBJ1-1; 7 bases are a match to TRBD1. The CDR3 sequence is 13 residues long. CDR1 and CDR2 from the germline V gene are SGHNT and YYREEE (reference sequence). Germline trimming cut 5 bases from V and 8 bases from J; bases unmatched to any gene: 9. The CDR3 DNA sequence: TGTGCCAGCAGAAAAGGGACAGAGACAGAAGCTTTCTTT. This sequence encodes CASRKGTETEAFF.

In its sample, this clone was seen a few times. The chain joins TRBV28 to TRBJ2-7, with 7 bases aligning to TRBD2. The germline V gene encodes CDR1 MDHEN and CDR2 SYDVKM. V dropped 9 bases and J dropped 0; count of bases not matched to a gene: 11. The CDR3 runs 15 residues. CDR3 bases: TGTGCCAGTCTATCATTGGGGGGGAGCTCCTACGAGCAGTACTTC. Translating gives CASLSLGGSSYEQYF.

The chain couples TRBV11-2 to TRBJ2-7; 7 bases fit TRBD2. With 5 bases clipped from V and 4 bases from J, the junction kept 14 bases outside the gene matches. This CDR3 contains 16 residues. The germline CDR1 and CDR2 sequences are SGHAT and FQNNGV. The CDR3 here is CASSASGLHLLYEQYF. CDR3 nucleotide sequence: TGTGCCAGCAGCGCTTCGGGACTACACCTTCTTTACGAGCAGTACTTC. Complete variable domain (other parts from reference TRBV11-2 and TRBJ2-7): EAGVAQSPRYKIIEKRQSVAFWCNPISGHATLYWYQQILGQGPKLLIQFQNNGVVDDSQLPKDRFSAERLKGVDSTLKIQPAKLEDSAVYLCASSASGLHLLYEQYFGPGTRLTVT.

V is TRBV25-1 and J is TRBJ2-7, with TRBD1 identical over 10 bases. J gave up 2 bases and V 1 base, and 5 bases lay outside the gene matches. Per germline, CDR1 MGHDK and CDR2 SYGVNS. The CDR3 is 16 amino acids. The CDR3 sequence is CASSEFGQGGAYEQYF. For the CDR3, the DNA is TGTGCCAGCAGTGAATTTGGACAGGGGGGTGCCTACGAGCAGTACTTC.

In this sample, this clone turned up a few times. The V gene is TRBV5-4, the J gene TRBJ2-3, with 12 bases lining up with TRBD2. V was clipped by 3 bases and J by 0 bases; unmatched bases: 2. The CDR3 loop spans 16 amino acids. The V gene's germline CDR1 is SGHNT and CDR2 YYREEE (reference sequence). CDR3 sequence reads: CASSSTSGGSTDTQYF. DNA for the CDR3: TGTGCCAGCAGCTCCACTAGCGGGGGGAGCACAGATACGCAGTATTTT.

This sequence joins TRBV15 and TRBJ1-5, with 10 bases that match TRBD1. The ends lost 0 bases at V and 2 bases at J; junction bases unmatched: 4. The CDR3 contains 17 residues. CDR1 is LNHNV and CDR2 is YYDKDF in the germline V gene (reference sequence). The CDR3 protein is CATSRDGQGVRNQPQHF. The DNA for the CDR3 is TGTGCCACCAGCAGAGACGGACAGGGGGTCCGCAATCAGCCCCAGCATTTT.

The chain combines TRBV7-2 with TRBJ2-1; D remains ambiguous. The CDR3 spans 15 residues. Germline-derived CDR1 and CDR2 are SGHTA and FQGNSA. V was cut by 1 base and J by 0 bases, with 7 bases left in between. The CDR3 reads CASSLGRGSYNEQFF. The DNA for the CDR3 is TGTGCCAGCAGCTTAGGTCGAGGCTCCTACAATGAGCAGTTCTTC.

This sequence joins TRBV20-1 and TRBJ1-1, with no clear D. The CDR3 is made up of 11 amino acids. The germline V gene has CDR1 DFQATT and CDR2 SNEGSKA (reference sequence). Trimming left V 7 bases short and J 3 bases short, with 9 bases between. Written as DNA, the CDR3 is TGCAGTGTTATCGGGGACACTGAAGCTTTCTTT. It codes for CSVIGDTEAFF.

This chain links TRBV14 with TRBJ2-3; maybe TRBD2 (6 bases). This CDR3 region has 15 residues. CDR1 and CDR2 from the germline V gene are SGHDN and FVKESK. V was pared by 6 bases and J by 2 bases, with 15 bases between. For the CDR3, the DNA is TGTGCCAGCAGTCTTCGACTAGGGTTCACAGATACGCAGTATTTT. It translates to CASSLRLGFTDTQYF.

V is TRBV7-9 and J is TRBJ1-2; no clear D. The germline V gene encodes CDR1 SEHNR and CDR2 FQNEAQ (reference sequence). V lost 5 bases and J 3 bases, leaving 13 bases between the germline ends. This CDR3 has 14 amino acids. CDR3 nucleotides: TGTGCCAGCAGCCCCCCCGGGGTTGACTATGGCTACACCTTC. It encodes CASSPPGVDYGYTF.

CDR3 DNA sequence: TGTGCCAGCAGTGCGGTAGCGGGTACCAATGAGCAGTTCTTC. Its translation is CASSAVAGTNEQFF. The genes are TRBV28 and TRBJ2-1; 7 nucleotides align to TRBD2. Trimming took 5 bases from V and 6 from J; bases not matched to a gene: 7. Germline CDR1 reads MDHEN; CDR2 reads SYDVKM. There are 14 residues in the CDR3.

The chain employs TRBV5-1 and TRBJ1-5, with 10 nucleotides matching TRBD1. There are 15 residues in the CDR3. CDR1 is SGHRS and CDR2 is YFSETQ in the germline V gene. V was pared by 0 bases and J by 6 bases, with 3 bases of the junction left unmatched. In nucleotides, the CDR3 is TGCGCCAGCAGCTTGGGGACAGGGGGAGGTCAGCCCCAGCATTTT. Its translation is CASSLGTGGGQPQHF.

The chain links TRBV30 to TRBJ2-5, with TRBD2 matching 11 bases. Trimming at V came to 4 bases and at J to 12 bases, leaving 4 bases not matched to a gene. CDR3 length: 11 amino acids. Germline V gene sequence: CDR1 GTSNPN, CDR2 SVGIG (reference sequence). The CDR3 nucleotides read TGTGCCTGGACTAGCGGGGGGTCGGAGTACTTC. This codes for CAWTSGGSEYF.

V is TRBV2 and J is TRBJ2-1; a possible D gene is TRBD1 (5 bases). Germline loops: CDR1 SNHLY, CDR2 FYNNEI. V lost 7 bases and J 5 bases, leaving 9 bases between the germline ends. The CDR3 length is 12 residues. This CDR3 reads CASTQQDNEQFF. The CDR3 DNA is TGTGCCAGCACCCAACAGGACAATGAGCAGTTCTTC. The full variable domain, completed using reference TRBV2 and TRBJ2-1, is EPEVTQTPSHQVTQMGQEVILRCVPISNHLYFYWYRQILGQKVEFLVSFYNNEISEKSEIFDDQFSVERPDGSNFTLKIRSTKLEDSAMYFCASTQQDNEQFFGPGTRLTVL.

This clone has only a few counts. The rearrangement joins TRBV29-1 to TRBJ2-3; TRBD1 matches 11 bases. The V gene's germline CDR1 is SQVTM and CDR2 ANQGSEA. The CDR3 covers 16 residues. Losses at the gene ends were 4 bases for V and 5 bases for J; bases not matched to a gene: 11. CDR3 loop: CSVGNGQGAIQDTQYF. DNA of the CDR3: TGCAGCGTTGGGAATGGACAGGGGGCAATTCAAGATACGCAGTATTTT.

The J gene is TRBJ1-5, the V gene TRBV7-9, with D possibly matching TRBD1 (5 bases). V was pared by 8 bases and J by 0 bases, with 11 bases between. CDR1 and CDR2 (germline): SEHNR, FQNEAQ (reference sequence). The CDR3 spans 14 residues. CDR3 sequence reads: CASQGGNSNQPQHF. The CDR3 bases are TGTGCCAGCCAGGGTGGGAATAGCAATCAGCCCCAGCATTTT.

The CDR3 sequence: CASSQDFGRGNEKLFF. CDR3 in DNA: TGCGCCAGCAGCCAAGATTTTGGCAGGGGAAACGAAAAACTGTTTTTT. The V gene is TRBV4-3, the J gene TRBJ1-4, with a weak D call TRBD1 (6 bases). The CDR3 runs to 16 residues. Germline V gene sequence: CDR1 LGHNA, CDR2 YSLEER. V shed 0 bases and J shed 8 bases, with 16 bases lying between them.

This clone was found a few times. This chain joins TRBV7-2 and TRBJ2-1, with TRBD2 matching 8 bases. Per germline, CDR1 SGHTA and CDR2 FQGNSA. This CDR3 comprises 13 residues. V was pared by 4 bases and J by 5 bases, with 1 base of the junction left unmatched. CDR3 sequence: CASSWTSNNEQFF. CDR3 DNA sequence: TGTGCCAGCAGCTGGACTAGCAACAATGAGCAGTTCTTC. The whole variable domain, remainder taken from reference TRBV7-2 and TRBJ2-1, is GAGVSQSPSNKVTEKGKDVELRCDPISGHTALYWYRQSLGQGLEFLIYFQGNSAPDKSGLPSDRFSAERTGGSVSTLTIQRTQQEDSAVYLCASSWTSNNEQFFGPGTRLTVL.

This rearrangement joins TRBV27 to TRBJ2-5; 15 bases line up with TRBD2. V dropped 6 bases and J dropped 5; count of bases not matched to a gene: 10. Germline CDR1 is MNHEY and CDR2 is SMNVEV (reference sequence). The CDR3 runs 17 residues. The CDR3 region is CASSRMGLAGGGETQYF. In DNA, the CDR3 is TGTGCCAGCAGCCGCATGGGACTAGCGGGAGGAGGGGAGACCCAGTACTTC.

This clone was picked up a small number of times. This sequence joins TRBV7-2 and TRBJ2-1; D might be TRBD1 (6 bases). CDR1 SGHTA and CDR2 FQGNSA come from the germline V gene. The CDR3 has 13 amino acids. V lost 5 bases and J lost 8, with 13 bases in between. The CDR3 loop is CASSLTGIDEQFF. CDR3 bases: TGTGCCAGCAGCCTTACAGGGATCGATGAGCAGTTCTTC.

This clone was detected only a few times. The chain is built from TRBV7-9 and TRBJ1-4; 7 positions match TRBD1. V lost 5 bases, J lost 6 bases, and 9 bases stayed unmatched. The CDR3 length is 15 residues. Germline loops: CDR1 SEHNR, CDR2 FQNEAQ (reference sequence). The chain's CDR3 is CASSVGDSRDEKLFF. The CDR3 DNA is TGTGCCAGCAGCGTCGGGGACAGCAGAGATGAAAAACTGTTTTTT.

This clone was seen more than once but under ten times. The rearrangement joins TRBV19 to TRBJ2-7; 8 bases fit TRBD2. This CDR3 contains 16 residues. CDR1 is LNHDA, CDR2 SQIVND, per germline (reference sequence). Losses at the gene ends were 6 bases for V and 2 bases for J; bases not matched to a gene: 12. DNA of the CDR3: TGTGCCAGTAGACCAAGCGGGGGCGTGAGTACCTACGAGCAGTACTTC. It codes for CASRPSGGVSTYEQYF.

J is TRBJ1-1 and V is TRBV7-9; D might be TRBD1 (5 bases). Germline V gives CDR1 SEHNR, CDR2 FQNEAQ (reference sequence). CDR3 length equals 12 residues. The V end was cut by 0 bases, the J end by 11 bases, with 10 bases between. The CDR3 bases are TGTGCCAGCAGCTTAGCGCAGGGTCCGGCTTTCTTT. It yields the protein CASSLAQGPAFF.

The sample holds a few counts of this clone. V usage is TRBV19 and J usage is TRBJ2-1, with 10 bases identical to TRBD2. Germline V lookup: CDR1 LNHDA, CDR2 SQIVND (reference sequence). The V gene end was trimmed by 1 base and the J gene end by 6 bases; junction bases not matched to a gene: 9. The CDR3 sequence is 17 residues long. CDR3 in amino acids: CASSIVTSGTGRNEQFF. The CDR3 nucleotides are TGTGCCAGTAGTATAGTCACTAGCGGGACTGGGCGCAATGAGCAGTTCTTC.

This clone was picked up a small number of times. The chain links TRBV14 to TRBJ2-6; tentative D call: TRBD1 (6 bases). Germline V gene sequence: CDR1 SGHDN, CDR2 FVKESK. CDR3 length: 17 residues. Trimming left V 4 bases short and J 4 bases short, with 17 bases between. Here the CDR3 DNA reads TGTGCCAGCAGCCGCCTCTTACAGGGCGTAGGGGCCAACGTCCTGACTTTC. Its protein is CASSRLLQGVGANVLTF.